The clone carrying this T cell receptor beta chain was seen more than once but under ten times. Antigen unknown. The sample belongs to a study of tumor-infiltrating lymphocytes in primary liver carcinoma. The overall study: Spanning 4.2 to 10 cm, the tumors were T1-T3 N0M0. Points from the study as a whole: Comparison of CD4+ and CD8+ repertoires was precluded by bulk unsorted samples.

The authors made TCR beta cDNA from 450 to 600 ng total RNA with a constant-region primer. Researchers made the TCR beta libraries by running three nested multiplex PCR rounds with slightly modified ARM-PCR. Rounds one and two of PCR, each of 10 cycles, were primed with TRBV1-TRBV30 forward primers and a C-beta reverse primer. TCRdb redid the calling of the multiplex PCR reads with MiXCR, one entry per CDR3 protein. The repertoire holds about 310,000 distinct CDR3 sequences, with 50% to 60% as singletons. V gave up 0 bases and J gave up 0 bases, with 9 bases separating them. The germline V gene has CDR1 MGHRA and CDR2 YSYEKL. The CDR3 extends over 15 amino acids. Unsorted whole blood supplied the blood RNA, and germline DNA was isolated too. Chronic HBV infection, untreated so far, was present in the patients. Collected before surgery were roughly 4 milliliters of peripheral blood.

This clonotype originated in a young woman with primary liver carcinoma and hepatitis B virus infection. The chain uses TRBV4-1 and TRBJ2-7; D may match TRBD1 or TRBD2 (5 bases each). Sequencing input: peripheral blood. CDR3 in DNA: TGCGCCAGCAGCCAAGAGAGGGGTTCCTCCTACGAGCAGTACTTC. This translates into CASSQERGSSYEQYF.